This T cell receptor beta chain is from a study of T-cell reconstitution after alpha-beta-depleted transplantation in children. Comments on this clonotype: Antigen unknown.

There are 15 residues in the CDR3. Germline loops: CDR1 MNHEY, CDR2 SVGAGI. V lost 2 bases to trimming and J lost 5 bases; unmatched junction nucleotides: 8. Unique molecular identifiers were incorporated when the TCRbeta library was constructed. Each CDR3 protein gets one entry after TCRdb re-called the PCR reads with MiXCR. Here the sample spans about 580,000 distinct CDR3 sequences, approximately 30% being singletons. Study results and limitations: T-cell counts and diversity at one year post-transplant came mainly from newly produced T cells. Recipient T cells and thymic progenitors that survived were the source of the high TCRbeta diversity seen at day 60 in some patients. Expanded clones from the graft, numbering several hundred, reportedly supplied alpha-beta T cells about two months after transplant.

This TCR came from a boy under two years old with Wiskott-Aldrich syndrome, due to receive a stem cell transplant. The sample consisted of PBMCs, taken before TCRalphabeta/CD19-depleted stem cell transplant. The J gene is TRBJ2-7, the V gene TRBV6-5; TRBD2 agrees at 8 bases. CDR3 amino acids: CASSYQAGAGNEQYF. The CDR3 nucleotides read TGTGCCAGCAGTTACCAAGCGGGAGCAGGCAACGAGCAGTACTTC.